These T cell receptor beta chains were read from a single sample in a study of control samples from healthy donors and cancer patients. Profiling relied on immunoSEQ multiplex PCR, and the TCRdb table lists in-frame clones only, not all of them. Seen here are about 84,000 clones, roughly 84% observed once, and the top ten hold under 14%. Sequencing was performed on PBMCs. These receptors came from a man in his 60s with head and neck cancer. CDR3s include the opening cysteine and the closing phenylalanine or tryptophan. D genes are given only for firm matches. Where a row states a size, it is once, few, many or the class of an expanded clone; other rows omit it.

J: TRBJ1-3
size: .
V: TRBV19
D: TRBD1
CDR3: CASSPRDRDHTIYF
DNA: TGTGCCAGCAGCCCCCGGGACAGGGACCACACCATATATTTT

J: TRBJ2-7
size: .
V: TRBV6-5
D: .
CDR3: CASMIAGTIAYEQYF
DNA: TGTGCCAGCATGATAGCCGGGACAATAGCCTACGAGCAGTACTTC

J: TRBJ2-7
size: .
V: TRBV29-1
D: TRBD1
CDR3: CSVGLRTGGYEQYF
DNA: TGCAGCGTTGGGCTCAGGACAGGGGGCTACGAGCAGTACTTC

J: TRBJ2-7
size: .
V: TRBV5-8
D: .
CDR3: CASNRQTFSYEQYF
DNA: TGTGCCAGCAACCGACAGACCTTCTCCTACGAGCAGTACTTC

J: TRBJ1-1
size: .
V: TRBV6-4
D: TRBD1
CDR3: CASSQQGGETEAFF
DNA: TGTGCCAGCAGCCAACAGGGGGGAGAGACTGAAGCTTTCTTT

J: TRBJ1-4
size: medium-sized
V: TRBV5-1
D: TRBD1
CDR3: CASNKGQSNEKLFF
DNA: TGCGCCAGCAATAAGGGACAGTCTAATGAAAAACTGTTTTTT

J: TRBJ1-6
size: .
V: TRBV15
D: .
CDR3: CATSKRLGSPLHF
DNA: TGTGCCACCAGCAAGCGACTCGGTTCACCCCTCCACTTT

J: TRBJ2-7
size: .
V: TRBV5-1
D: .
CDR3: CASSLGDVGYEQYF
DNA: TGCGCCAGCAGCTTGGGGGACGTGGGCTACGAGCAGTACTTC

J: TRBJ2-7
size: once
V: TRBV5-4
D: TRBD2
CDR3: CASSLSSGSYEQYF
DNA: TGTGCCAGCAGCTTGTCTAGCGGGAGCTACGAGCAGTACTTC

J: TRBJ2-1
size: once
V: TRBV11-2
D: .
CDR3: CASSRRGIYEQFF
DNA: TGTGCCAGCAGCCGGCGGGGAATCTATGAGCAGTTCTTC

J: TRBJ2-7
size: once
V: TRBV18
D: .
CDR3: CASSPLGGQGSYEQYF
DNA: TGTGCCAGCTCACCCCTGGGTGGTCAGGGTAGTTACGAGCAGTACTTC

J: TRBJ2-4
size: .
V: TRBV5-1
D: .
CDR3: CASSLQGTQGIQYF
DNA: TGCGCCAGCAGCTTGCAGGGAACCCAGGGAATTCAGTACTTC

J: TRBJ2-1
size: .
V: TRBV6-2/TRBV6-3
D: .
CDR3: CASSSHNEQFF
DNA: TGTGCCAGCAGTTCCCACAATGAGCAGTTCTTC

J: TRBJ1-5
size: .
V: TRBV7-2
D: .
CDR3: CASSLGNMFQHF
DNA: TGTGCCAGCAGCTTGGGGAACATGTTCCAGCATTTT

J: TRBJ1-2
size: .
V: TRBV6-5
D: TRBD1
CDR3: CASSSTGEYGYTF
DNA: TGTGCCAGCAGTTCTACAGGGGAATATGGCTACACCTTC

J: TRBJ2-1
size: .
V: TRBV18
D: TRBD1
CDR3: CASSPNRDSEQFF
DNA: TGTGCCAGCTCACCGAACAGGGACAGTGAGCAGTTCTTC

J: TRBJ2-1
size: .
V: TRBV29-1
D: TRBD2
CDR3: CSVQPNMAGGVRAFDEQFF
DNA: TGCAGCGTCCAACCGAATATGGCGGGAGGGGTTCGGGCTTTCGATGAGCAGTTCTTC

J: TRBJ2-1
size: once
V: TRBV5-4
D: TRBD2
CDR3: CASSLEIAGGSEQFF
DNA: TGTGCCAGCAGCCTAGAAATAGCGGGAGGGTCAGAGCAGTTCTTC

J: TRBJ2-1
size: .
V: TRBV10-1
D: TRBD1
CDR3: CASSLDRGPYNEQFF
DNA: TGCGCCAGCAGCCTTGACAGGGGTCCCTACAATGAGCAGTTCTTC

J: TRBJ2-1
size: .
V: TRBV11-3
D: .
CDR3: CASSLVATYEQFF
DNA: TGTGCCAGCAGCTTAGTGGCTACATATGAGCAGTTCTTC

J: TRBJ1-5
size: .
V: TRBV7-2
D: TRBD1
CDR3: CASSLAGQGGGNQPQHF
DNA: TGTGCCAGCAGCTTAGCGGGACAGGGCGGGGGCAATCAGCCCCAGCATTTT

J: TRBJ1-2
size: .
V: TRBV9
D: .
CDR3: CASSGLQGSNYGYTF
DNA: TGTGCCAGCAGCGGACTCCAGGGGAGTAACTATGGCTACACCTTC